These 27 T cell receptor beta chains originate from one sample sequenced in a study of CD8+ T cells in alopecia areata. Sequencing templates came from extracted RNA that was reverse transcribed into cDNA. The repertoire was sequenced with immunoSEQ multiplex PCR; TCRdb's copy has only in-frame clones and lacks some. The repertoire has about 97,000 clones, more than 35% of them found once; the top ten carry 1% to 1.5%. Material: CD4+ T cells sorted from blood. The source is a human donor with alopecia areata.

V is TRBV29-1 and J is TRBJ2-3, with TRBD1 matching 9 bases. The junction had 7 bases not matched to a gene; V was cut back by 6 bases and J by 6 bases. Germline assignment: CDR1 SQVTM and CDR2 ANQGSEA. The CDR3 is 13 amino acids. The CDR3 region is CSVLGQGPDTQYF. The CDR3, as DNA: TGCAGCGTGCTGGGACAGGGCCCCGATACGCAGTATTTT.

This clone was counted a single time. The J gene is TRBJ2-3, the V gene TRBV5-1; D possibly uses TRBD1 or TRBD2 (5 bases each). CDR3 length equals 17 residues. Germline assignment: CDR1 SGHRS and CDR2 YFSETQ. V was shortened by 4 bases and J by 0 bases, with 18 bases between the two germline ends. The CDR3 DNA sequence: TGCGCCAGCAGCGTGAGGGACGGGTACCCTAGCACAGATACGCAGTATTTT. This codes for CASSVRDGYPSTDTQYF.

This clone turned up a few times. The chain is built from TRBV28 and TRBJ2-3; D is uncertain. Trimming removed 7 bases at V and 0 bases at J, with 14 bases between. Germline V gene lookup returns CDR1 MDHEN and CDR2 SYDVKM. The CDR3 has 15 residues. CDR3 region: CASISLLDSTDTQYF. Here the CDR3 DNA reads TGTGCCAGCATCTCCCTCCTTGACAGCACAGATACGCAGTATTTT.

Notes on this clone: This same CDR3 is encoded by further DNA sequences in the sample. The V call is TRBV29-1, the J call TRBJ2-5; D uncertain. Trimming pared 6 bases from V and 2 bases from J, leaving 7 bases between. From germline, CDR1 is SQVTM and CDR2 ANQGSEA. This CDR3 is 11 amino acids long. This chain's CDR3 is CSVGPQETQYF. DNA of the CDR3: TGCAGCGTCGGGCCTCAAGAGACCCAGTACTTC.

The chain recombines TRBV6-5 with TRBJ1-4; D possibly corresponds to TRBD1 (6 bases). Per the germline V gene, CDR1 is MNHEY and CDR2 is SVGAGI. Trimming left V 0 bases short and J 4 bases short, with 9 bases between. This CDR3 has 15 amino acids. CDR3 in amino acids: CASSYSDRHNEKLFF. The CDR3 bases are TGTGCCAGCAGTTACTCGGACAGACATAATGAAAAACTGTTTTTT.

As regards this clone: Compared with germline, one end of the junction differs, possibly owing to a read error. The V call is TRBV7-6, the J call TRBJ2-4, with D perhaps matching TRBD2 (7 bases). CDR1 and CDR2 from the germline V gene are SGHVS and FNYEAQ. This CDR3 has 14 residues. The CDR3 loop is CASSLAEGGVLQYF. In DNA, the CDR3 is TGTGCCAGCAGCCTAGCCGAGGGGGGGGTTCTTCAGTACTTC.

The J gene is TRBJ2-7, the V gene TRBV14; 7 bases map to TRBD2. Looked up from germline, CDR1 is SGHDN and CDR2 is FVKESK. V gave up 4 bases and J gave up 3 bases; unmatched junction bases: 6. CDR3 length: 14 residues. The CDR3 DNA reads TGTGCCAGCAGCCTTGAGCGGGGTCGCTACGAGCAGTACTTC. It yields the protein CASSLERGRYEQYF.

This clone was seen a handful of times. This chain uses TRBV4-1 with TRBJ2-2; D call uncertain. The CDR3 contains 16 residues. Trimming took 4 bases from V and 0 from J, leaving 12 bases between them. Germline lookup yields CDR1 MGHRA and CDR2 YSYEKL. The CDR3 spells CASSPSLTANTGELFF. The CDR3 DNA sequence: TGCGCCAGCAGCCCAAGTCTGACGGCGAACACCGGGGAGCTGTTTTTT.

The chain recombines TRBV15 with TRBJ2-5; D gene unclear. V gave up 3 bases and J gave up 5 bases, with 7 bases separating them. The CDR3 is 12 residues long. Germline-derived CDR1 and CDR2 are LNHNV and YYDKDF (reference sequence). The CDR3 reads CATSSGGETQYF. The CDR3 DNA reads TGTGCCACCAGCAGCGGTGGGGAGACCCAGTACTTC.

In this sample, this clone turned up a few times. CDR3 coding DNA: TGTGCCAGCAGCCCGCCGGGACAGGAGCAGTTCTTC. Its protein is CASSPPGQEQFF. The rearrangement joins TRBV7-8 to TRBJ2-1, with 7 bases matching TRBD1. With V trimmed by 5 bases and J by 10 bases, 5 bases remained unmatched. The germline V gene has CDR1 SGHVS and CDR2 FQNEAQ. The CDR3 has 12 amino acids.

This chain uses TRBV9 with TRBJ2-1; 7 nucleotides match TRBD2. CDR3 length: 15 amino acids. The V segment lost 0 bases and the J segment 7 bases; nucleotides outside the gene matches: 7. Germline CDR1 is SGDLS and CDR2 is YYNGEE. The CDR3 loop is CASSVAAGIWNEQFF. In DNA, the CDR3 is TGTGCCAGCAGCGTAGCAGCGGGGATTTGGAATGAGCAGTTCTTC.

The chain couples TRBV30 to TRBJ2-4, with 12 bases aligning to TRBD1. V shed 4 bases, J shed 3 bases, and the junction held 16 bases outside the gene matches. This CDR3 spans 19 amino acids. CDR1 is GTSNPN, CDR2 SVGIG, per germline (reference sequence). CDR3 in DNA: TGTGCCTGGACCCCGAGGGTAGGGGACAGGGGGCGTGGCAAAAACATTCAGTACTTC. Translating gives CAWTPRVGDRGRGKNIQYF.

The rearrangement joins TRBV5-4 to TRBJ1-2; 8 bases are a match to TRBD1. The CDR3 totals 14 residues. V shed 1 base and J 6 bases; nucleotides not matched to a gene: 5. Germline V gives CDR1 SGHNT, CDR2 YYREEE (reference sequence). The CDR3 DNA reads TGTGCCAGCAGCTTGCCGGGACAGGATCATGGCTACACCTTC. Protein product: CASSLPGQDHGYTF.

This clone was picked up a small number of times. The chain uses TRBV19 and TRBJ1-1; D is uncertain. The germline gives CDR1 LNHDA, CDR2 SQIVND (reference sequence). The CDR3 runs to 14 residues. Trimming took off 3 bases at V and 0 bases at J, with 8 bases between the two ends. In DNA form, the CDR3 reads TGTGCCAGTAGTATGTGGCAGTTGAACACTGAAGCTTTCTTT. It yields the protein CASSMWQLNTEAFF.

The chain uses TRBV7-9 and TRBJ2-1; D not certain. The germline V and J ends were trimmed by 7 bases and 10 bases, with 11 bases remaining between them. The V gene's germline CDR1 is SEHNR and CDR2 FQNEAQ (reference sequence). This CDR3 spans 11 amino acids. The CDR3, as DNA: TGTGCCAGCACCCAGATTGCGGAGCAGTTCTTC. Translating it yields CASTQIAEQFF.

This chain connects TRBV5-4 to TRBJ1-1; D remains ambiguous. V lost 1 base to trimming and J lost 5 bases, with 6 bases between them. Germline V gene lookup returns CDR1 SGHNT and CDR2 YYREEE (reference sequence). This CDR3 has 12 residues. The CDR3 region is CASSLSDTEAFF. The CDR3 coding sequence is TGTGCCAGCAGCTTGTCGGATACTGAAGCTTTCTTT.

V gene TRBV25-1 combines with J gene TRBJ2-1; D remains unclear. The V gene's germline CDR1 is MGHDK and CDR2 SYGVNS. V was pared by 3 bases and J by 3 bases, with 12 bases between. The CDR3 loop spans 15 amino acids. The CDR3 nucleotides read TGTGCCAGCAGTGATGTGGTACTTGACTACAATGAGCAGTTCTTC. Amino acid sequence: CASSDVVLDYNEQFF.

This clone was observed a few times. The chain has TRBV5-1 and TRBJ2-6; D not resolved. CDR3 length equals 15 residues. Trimming took off 0 bases at V and 2 bases at J, with 6 bases between the two ends. Germline V gene lookup returns CDR1 SGHRS and CDR2 YFSETQ. DNA for the CDR3: TGCGCCAGCAGCTTGGAAACAGCTGGGGCCAACGTCCTGACTTTC. Its translation: CASSLETAGANVLTF.

The chain joins TRBV20-1 to TRBJ1-1, with D maybe TRBD1 (5 bases). The germline gives CDR1 DFQATT, CDR2 SNEGSKA (reference sequence). V was pared by 6 bases and J by 3 bases, with 8 bases between. The CDR3 has 11 amino acids. CDR3 amino acids: CSAGTHTEAFF. DNA for the CDR3: TGCAGTGCCGGGACCCACACTGAAGCTTTCTTT.

This chain connects TRBV5-4 to TRBJ2-5; TRBD2 is a possible D gene (5 bases). Germline loops: CDR1 SGHNT, CDR2 YYREEE (reference sequence). The CDR3 runs to 16 residues. V dropped 2 bases and J dropped 5 bases, with 19 bases sitting between them. As DNA, the CDR3 is TGTGCCAGCAGCTTCATACAAGAGGCGGGTAGTGAGACCCAGTACTTC. Translating it yields CASSFIQEAGSETQYF.

V is TRBV30 and J is TRBJ1-2; 8 bases align to TRBD1. Germline CDR1 reads GTSNPN; CDR2 reads SVGIG (reference sequence). The trim removed 4 bases at V and 8 bases at J, leaving 12 bases unmatched. The CDR3 is 14 residues long. The CDR3 DNA sequence: TGTGCCTGGACCCTTGCAGGGGGCACCGGGGGCTACACCTTC. This gives the protein CAWTLAGGTGGYTF.

The table lists this clone with a few counts. The chain uses TRBV10-1 and TRBJ2-1; 7 nucleotides match TRBD1. V dropped 8 bases and J dropped 4; count of bases not matched to a gene: 8. CDR3 size: 14 residues. Germline CDR1 WNHNN, CDR2 SYGVQD (reference sequence). As DNA, the CDR3 is TGCGCCAGCTTACACAGGGGAAGTTACAATGAGCAGTTCTTC. Translation: CASLHRGSYNEQFF.

CDR3 loop: CASSSGTGAASGYNEQFF. In DNA form, the CDR3 reads TGTGCCAGCAGCAGCGGGACGGGGGCGGCTAGCGGCTACAATGAGCAGTTCTTC. The chain uses TRBV7-2 and TRBJ2-1, with TRBD2 as a possible D gene (7 bases). V was clipped by 5 bases and J by 3 bases, with 23 bases between them. Germline loops: CDR1 SGHTA, CDR2 FQGNSA. This CDR3 comprises 18 residues.

This clone was seen a few times. The rearrangement links TRBV28 to TRBJ2-1, with D maybe TRBD2 (5 bases). The CDR3 is made up of 11 amino acids. V lost 6 bases and J lost 12, with 12 bases in between. The germline CDR1 and CDR2 sequences are MDHEN and SYDVKM. The DNA for the CDR3 is TGTGCCAGCAGCACTAGAACTGGGCAGTTCTTC. It specifies CASSTRTGQFF.

V and J are TRBV10-3 and TRBJ2-3; D not resolved. This CDR3 comprises 12 residues. The V end lost 6 bases, the J end lost 3 bases, and 7 bases lay between the germline ends. The germline V gene has CDR1 ENHRY and CDR2 SYGVKD. The CDR3 DNA is TGTGCCATCAGCCCAGCGACAGATACGCAGTATTTT. Translating gives CAISPATDTQYF.

This chain uses TRBV7-2 with TRBJ2-5; D call uncertain. The CDR3 extends over 14 amino acids. The germline gives CDR1 SGHTA, CDR2 FQGNSA. V was shortened by 3 bases and J by 2 bases, with 10 bases between the two germline ends. The CDR3 loop is CASSFSGGQETQYF. CDR3 in DNA: TGTGCCAGCAGCTTCTCAGGTGGTCAAGAGACCCAGTACTTC.

The gene calls are TRBV19 and TRBJ2-7; no definite D call. From germline, CDR1 is LNHDA and CDR2 SQIVND (reference sequence). The V end was cut by 3 bases, the J end by 5 bases, with 8 bases between. CDR3 length equals 12 residues. CDR3 DNA sequence: TGTGCCAGTAGTATTTCGACCAACGAGCAGTACTTC. It encodes CASSISTNEQYF.